One sample yielded the 14 T cell receptor beta chains listed below, sequenced in a study of low-dose radiotherapy and immunotherapy resistance in tumors. Alpha and beta chains were covered, as first-strand cDNA relied on TRAV- and TRBV-specific primers. Amplification of TCRs used a constant-region primer and V-primer adapter for approximately 18 PCR cycles. From the reads, TCRdb called clonotypes with MiXCR, one entry per CDR3 protein. The table has tens of thousands of distinct CDR3 sequences, 15% to 20% seen once. The time point: after trial treatment. This sample's treatment: LDRT plus nivolumab, ipilimumab, low-dose cyclophosphamide and aspirin (RACIN trial). The sample was PBMCs, taken after low-dose radiotherapy plus immunotherapy. The receptors shown here come from a male donor with prostate cancer.

This clonotype was counted many times. V and J are TRBV20-1 and TRBJ2-7; D remains unclear. Trimming removed 1 base from V and 6 bases from J, with 10 bases in between. This CDR3 is 12 amino acids long. Germline assignment: CDR1 DFQATT and CDR2 SNEGSKA (reference sequence). The CDR3 nucleotides are TGCAGTGCTAGAGTCCCCAAGGGCGAGCAGTACTTC. Protein: CSARVPKGEQYF.

Regarding this clonotype: A read error is possible here, since a much larger clone lies one base away. In nucleotides, the CDR3 is TGTGCCAGCACCGCAACTGATGAAAAACTGTTTTTT. It encodes CASTATDEKLFF. The chain couples TRBV28 to TRBJ1-4; D gene unclear. The CDR3 runs to 12 residues. Germline CDR1 MDHEN, CDR2 SYDVKM.

This clonotype has ten or more counts. V usage is TRBV5-1 and J usage is TRBJ2-1, with 9 bases lining up with TRBD2. This CDR3 is 14 amino acids long. Germline V gene lookup returns CDR1 SGHRS and CDR2 YFSETQ. J was trimmed by 5 bases and V by 4 bases; bases with no gene match: 4. CDR3 sequence: CASSQRGADNEQFF. The CDR3 DNA reads TGCGCCAGCAGCCAGCGGGGGGCGGACAATGAGCAGTTCTTC. The variable domain in full, with the rest retrieved from reference TRBV5-1 and TRBJ2-1, is KAGVTQTPRYLIKTRGQQVTLSCSPISGHRSVSWYQQTPGQGLQFLFEYFSETQRNKGNFPGRFSGRQFSNSRSEMNVSTLELGDSALYLCASSQRGADNEQFFGPGTRLTVL.

This clonotype occurred many times. The gene calls are TRBV28 and TRBJ2-2, with D possibly matching TRBD2 (5 bases). Germline V gives CDR1 MDHEN, CDR2 SYDVKM. V lost 3 bases, J lost 1 base, and 6 bases lay in between. The CDR3 consists of 14 residues. This CDR3 reads CASSLSGNTGELFF. CDR3 in DNA: TGTGCCAGCAGTTTGAGCGGGAACACCGGGGAGCTGTTTTTT. The full variable domain, in which reference TRBV28 and TRBJ2-2 provide the parts outside the CDR3, is DVKVTQSSRYLVKRTGEKVFLECVQDMDHENMFWYRQDPGLGLRLIYFSYDVKMKEKGDIPEGYSVSREKKERFSLILESASTNQTSMYLCASSLSGNTGELFFGEGSRLTVL.

This clonotype was observed at least ten times. V usage is TRBV28 and J usage is TRBJ1-3; 12 nucleotides agree with TRBD1. CDR1 and CDR2 (germline): MDHEN, SYDVKM. The CDR3 spans 17 residues. Losses at the gene ends were 4 bases for V and 4 bases for J; bases not matched to a gene: 8. The CDR3 loop is CASSYFAGQGAGNTIYF. CDR3 sequence (DNA): TGTGCCAGCAGTTACTTCGCGGGACAGGGGGCCGGAAACACCATATATTTT.

The chain couples TRBV4-2 to TRBJ2-2, with 8 positions matching TRBD2. V lost 5 bases to trimming and J lost 7 bases; unmatched junction nucleotides: 6. CDR3 length equals 14 residues. Germline CDR1 is LGHNA and CDR2 is YNFKEQ. CDR3 coding DNA: TGTGCCAGCAGCGCCCGACTAGCGATCGGGGAGCTGTTTTTT. This sequence encodes CASSARLAIGELFF.

This clonotype came up many times. V is TRBV27 and J is TRBJ2-3, with TRBD1 matching 7 bases. The CDR3 is 14 amino acids. Germline V gene sequence: CDR1 MNHEY, CDR2 SMNVEV (reference sequence). J was trimmed by 3 bases and V by 3 bases; bases with no gene match: 3. CDR3: CASSLETGTDTQYF. For the CDR3, the DNA is TGTGCCAGCAGTTTGGAGACAGGGACAGATACGCAGTATTTT.

This clonotype was detected ten times or more. The chain recombines TRBV3-1 with TRBJ2-2; the match to TRBD2 covers 16 bases. With 5 bases clipped from V and 1 base from J, the junction kept 7 bases outside the gene matches. CDR3 length: 19 amino acids. Germline V lookup: CDR1 LGHDT, CDR2 YNNKEL (reference sequence). The CDR3 loop is CASSRPGLAGGVNTGELFF. The CDR3 DNA is TGTGCCAGCAGCAGACCGGGACTAGCGGGAGGGGTGAACACCGGGGAGCTGTTTTTT.

This chain connects TRBV6-2 or TRBV6-3 to TRBJ1-5; D is undetermined. The CDR3 length is 13 residues. V lost 5 bases and J 1 base, leaving 6 bases between the germline ends. Germline assignment: CDR1 MNHEY and CDR2 SVGEGT. CDR3 in DNA: TGTGCCAGCAGTCAGAGGAGCAATCAGCCCCAGCATTTT. It translates to CASSQRSNQPQHF.

CDR3 DNA: TGCAGTGCTAAGGGGCAGGGTGGCACCTATGGCTACACCTTC. It is translated as CSAKGQGGTYGYTF. The gene calls are TRBV20-1 and TRBJ1-2; possible D gene TRBD1, 5 bases. Germline-derived CDR1 and CDR2 are DFQATT and SNEGSKA (reference sequence). Trimming cost V 4 bases and J 4 bases, with 16 bases left between them. The CDR3 extends over 14 amino acids.

This clonotype was counted at least ten times. The J gene is TRBJ2-7, the V gene TRBV28; possibly TRBD2 for D (6 bases). V was clipped by 5 bases and J by 4 bases, with 12 bases between them. This CDR3 comprises 13 residues. From germline, CDR1 is MDHEN and CDR2 SYDVKM. The CDR3 DNA is TGTGCCAGCAGTCTCACGGCGGGGTACGAGCAGTACTTC. It specifies CASSLTAGYEQYF.

This clonotype was detected a few times. The chain recombines TRBV6-2 or TRBV6-3 with TRBJ2-3; possible D gene TRBD1, 5 bases. CDR1 and CDR2 from the germline V gene are MNHEY and SVGEGT. V dropped 4 bases and J dropped 4 bases, with 15 bases sitting between them. The length of the CDR3 is 15 residues. The CDR3 spells CASSSQGGSADTQYF. CDR3 sequence (DNA): TGTGCCAGCAGTTCTCAGGGTGGTTCCGCAGATACGCAGTATTTT.

This clonotype appeared many times. The chain links TRBV28 to TRBJ2-1; D unresolved. Germline V gene data show CDR1 as MDHEN and CDR2 as SYDVKM. V lost 6 bases to trimming and J lost 6 bases, with 12 bases between them. CDR3 length: 13 residues. As DNA, the CDR3 is TGTGCCAGCAGACTGACCGTCTCCAATGAGCAGTTCTTC. Protein: CASRLTVSNEQFF. Based on the CDR3 plus reference TRBV28 and TRBJ2-1, the full variable domain is DVKVTQSSRYLVKRTGEKVFLECVQDMDHENMFWYRQDPGLGLRLIYFSYDVKMKEKGDIPEGYSVSREKKERFSLILESASTNQTSMYLCASRLTVSNEQFFGPGTRLTVL.

The V call is TRBV5-1, the J call TRBJ2-2; D gene ambiguous. V lost 1 base and J 0 bases, leaving 13 bases between the germline ends. The CDR3 contains 17 residues. CDR1 SGHRS and CDR2 YFSETQ come from the germline V gene. Written as DNA, the CDR3 is TGCGCCAGCAGCTTGCAAGGTAGTACAACGAACACCGGGGAGCTGTTTTTT. This encodes CASSLQGSTTNTGELFF.